A selection of T cell receptor beta chains follows, all from one sample in a study of human T cells and chemical hapten exposure. TCRdb re-analysed the RACE reads in MiXCR, keeping a single row per CDR3 protein. The table includes 62,000 or so distinct CDR3 sequences, roughly 11% detected once. Sequenced here: whole blood, sampled in connection with sensitization to the hapten diphenylcyclopropenone (DPC). The receptors come from a woman in her 50s with alopecia areata. Some clones in this sample may be carry-over from other donors' samples. Each CDR3 is given without its conserved first and last residue. Rows may omit the clone size; those that give it use once, few, many or a size class.

J gene | clone size | V gene | CDR3 length | CDR3 protein
TRBJ2-5 | . | TRBV7-2 | 12 | ASSPLGAQETQY
TRBJ2-4 | few | TRBV29-1 | 12 | SVEALGTKNIQY
TRBJ2-3 | few | TRBV28 | 14 | ASSTTGTGGRDTQY
TRBJ2-7 | few | TRBV3-1 | 17 | ASSQDLTSGIEFNYEQY
TRBJ2-1 | . | TRBV19 | 16 | ASSWSGGILGTYNEQF
TRBJ2-1 | many | TRBV30 | 12 | AWDAGLLHNEQF
TRBJ2-3 | many | TRBV18 | 13 | ASSVRTASTDTQY
TRBJ1-5 | few | TRBV20-1 | 12 | SVPPGRSNQPQH
TRBJ2-5 | . | TRBV28 | 14 | ASSLLSKGSQETQY
TRBJ2-7 | many | TRBV3-1 | 14 | ASSRSSGGASYEQY
TRBJ1-1 | few | TRBV5-1 | 10 | ASGQINTEAF
TRBJ2-3 | . | TRBV2 | 13 | ASSELTGSTDTQY
TRBJ1-1 | many | TRBV10-3 | 11 | AISERLNTEAF
TRBJ2-7 | many | TRBV20-1 | 11 | SAVSPPLYEQY
TRBJ2-7 | . | TRBV29-1 | 13 | NVEVVEREGYEQY
TRBJ2-4 | many | TRBV6-2/TRBV6-3 | 19 | ASSHPPSTSGGPTAKNIQY
TRBJ1-2 | many | TRBV5-1 | 13 | ASSYGLSANYGYT
TRBJ1-1 | many | TRBV3-1 | 15 | ASSQWYRGRGNTEAF
TRBJ2-1 | many | TRBV7-2 | 14 | ASSFSGSGSSNEQF
TRBJ2-1 | . | TRBV7-2 | 10 | ASSYFPNEQF
TRBJ1-3 | . | TRBV6-5 | 13 | ASRESGQGRNTIY
TRBJ1-2 | . | TRBV15 | 11 | ATSRERPYGYT
TRBJ1-6 | many | TRBV2 | 10 | ASSVGGSPLH
TRBJ2-7 | . | TRBV28 | 12 | AIIAGGSSYEQY